Listed below are T cell receptor beta chains from one sample, sequenced in a study of blood T cell repertoires in COVID-19. Sequenced by immunoSEQ multiplex PCR; TCRdb stores in-frame clones only, minus some. This table holds more than 65,000 clones, under 85% found once. The specimen was peripheral blood. These receptors were obtained from a woman aged 45-65 years with acute or convalescent COVID-19. Each CDR3 is given with its conserved first and last residue. Fields, in order: clone size, V gene, CDR3 length, J gene, CDR3 protein. A clone size is listed for some rows: how often the clone was seen (once, few, many), or a class if it is expanded.

-	TRBV5-6	16	TRBJ1-5	CASSLYTGEAAQPQHF
-	TRBV4-1	15	TRBJ2-7	CASSQGLSGGYEQYF
-	TRBV27	13	TRBJ1-2	CASSDRGVGGYTF
-	TRBV2	16	TRBJ2-2	CASSEGPGHHTGELFF
-	TRBV9	13	TRBJ2-5	CASSVAPEETQYF
-	TRBV27	15	TRBJ2-1	CASSLGAGHIHEQFF
-	TRBV6-1	19	TRBJ1-6	CASSETGGSYRSYNSPLHF
-	TRBV7-2	14	TRBJ1-6	CASSRDRVKSPLHF
-	TRBV11-3	17	TRBJ2-7	CASSPLERGGDYYEQYF
-	TRBV2	15	TRBJ2-3	CASSELGLAVDTQYF
-	TRBV18	15	TRBJ2-2	CASSSGQGATGELFF
-	TRBV13	15	TRBJ2-7	CASSLGSGRTHEQYF
-	TRBV7-2	14	TRBJ2-1	CASSLRQIGNEQFF
-	TRBV29-1	17	TRBJ2-1	CSVTGLAGTSSYNEQFF
-	TRBV5-1	15	TRBJ2-1	CASSSLGLAEQEQFF
-	TRBV27	13	TRBJ1-1	CASSFTRELEAFF
-	TRBV30	14	TRBJ1-5	CAWSGAGSNQPQHF
-	TRBV29-1	13	TRBJ1-4	CSVAGQNNEKLFF
-	TRBV21-1	15	TRBJ1-6	CASSKSAVYPTPLHF
-	TRBV10-3	13	TRBJ2-1	CATQTGGRNEQFF
-	TRBV27	13	TRBJ2-7	CASSPIRGYEQYF
-	TRBV7-2	16	TRBJ2-3	CASSPTGAGGADTQYF
-	TRBV7-2	15	TRBJ2-5	CASSLPAATQETQYF
-	TRBV28	16	TRBJ1-5	CASSFEQGAGSQPQHF
-	TRBV19	15	TRBJ2-1	CASSIGPDRVNEQFF
-	TRBV18	16	TRBJ2-4	CASSPVLSQGKNIQYF
-	TRBV6-4	12	TRBJ1-1	CASSDSRGEAFF
-	TRBV10-3	14	TRBJ2-3	CAIRASLSTDTQYF
-	TRBV27	14	TRBJ1-1	CASSSLTGSTEAFF
-	TRBV27	13	TRBJ2-7	CASTDWTGYEQYF
few	TRBV7-2	12	TRBJ1-1	CASSWDREKAFF
-	TRBV3-1/TRBV3-2	18	TRBJ2-2	CASSQGLAGGPGTGELFF
-	TRBV30	14	TRBJ2-3	CAWSVLGVTDTQYF
-	TRBV9	17	TRBJ2-3	CASSVETRGRGADTQYF
-	TRBV5-1	14	TRBJ1-2	CASSFETPNYGYTF
-	TRBV18	13	TRBJ1-2	CASSLDRGQGYTF